These T cell receptor beta chains were read from a single sample in a study of shared clonotypes between healthy human individuals. Sequencing used immunoSEQ multiplex PCR; TCRdb keeps in-frame clones, though not all of them. The data hold hundreds of thousands of clones, with around 76% observed a single time. The specimen sequenced was PBMCs. These receptors were obtained from a woman aged 40 to 49 in good health. Some clones in this sample may be carry-over from other donors' samples. CDR3s include the opening cysteine and the closing phenylalanine or tryptophan. A D gene is named only where the DNA matches it firmly. Clone size is not always given. Where it is, it says once, few, many or a class for expanded clones.

V,J,D,size,DNA,CDR3
TRBV30,TRBJ2-3,-,once,TGTGCCTGGAGTGATGATACGCAGTATTTT,CAWSDDTQYF
TRBV2,TRBJ1-1,TRBD1,once,TGTGCCAGCAGTGAAAGAGGGCAGGGGGAGTTCACTGAAGCTTTCTTT,CASSERGQGEFTEAFF
TRBV28,TRBJ2-1,TRBD2,-,TGTGCCAGCGGAAGAACTAGCGCCACCCCCAATGAGCAGTTCTTC,CASGRTSATPNEQFF
TRBV27,TRBJ2-7,TRBD2,once,TGTGCCAGCAGACTAGCGGGAGCAGACGAGCAGTACTTC,CASRLAGADEQYF
TRBV11-2,TRBJ1-1,-,-,TGTGCCAGCAGCTCCTCGAGAAGGGCGGAAGCTTTCTTT,CASSSSRRAEAFF
TRBV5-8,TRBJ2-7,-,-,TGTGCCAGCAGCCCGGGGGCCGCCTACGAGCAGTACTTC,CASSPGAAYEQYF
TRBV5-4,TRBJ2-3,TRBD2,-,TGTGCCAGCAGCCCCAGACTAGCGGGAGGCACAGATACGCAGTATTTT,CASSPRLAGGTDTQYF
TRBV6-4,TRBJ1-1,-,-,TGTGCCAGCAGTGACTCTGGGGCCCCCGGGACTGAAGCTTTCTTT,CASSDSGAPGTEAFF
TRBV14,TRBJ2-7,-,-,TGTGCCAGCAGCCACGGAGTTGGGGGAGACGAGCAGTACTTC,CASSHGVGGDEQYF
TRBV28,TRBJ2-1,-,few,TGTGCCAGCAGTTCAAGGTGGGTTGAGCAGTTCTTC,CASSSRWVEQFF
TRBV29-1,TRBJ2-7,TRBD1,-,TGCAGCGTAGAGACGGGACAGGGGACCGAGCAGTACTTC,CSVETGQGTEQYF
TRBV5-1,TRBJ2-1,-,-,TGCGCCAGCAGCCCGCCACTACAAATTGATGAGCAGTTCTTC,CASSPPLQIDEQFF
TRBV4-3,TRBJ2-1,TRBD2,-,TGCGCCAGCAGCCAAGCCCAAACAGCGGGAGCCTACAATGAGCAGTTCTTC,CASSQAQTAGAYNEQFF
TRBV30,TRBJ2-1,-,few,TGTGCCTCCACGGAGGGGTCCAACTACAATGAGCAGTTCTTC,CASTEGSNYNEQFF
TRBV7-2,TRBJ2-3,-,-,TGTGCCAGCAGCTTAGGGCATAGTTATGATACGCAGTATTTT,CASSLGHSYDTQYF
TRBV5-6,TRBJ2-4,-,-,TGTGCCAGCAGCTTGCCTTGGGATAACGCCAAAAACATTCAGTACTTC,CASSLPWDNAKNIQYF
TRBV18,TRBJ2-7,-,-,TGTGCCAGCTCACCCCTGGGGGGCGAGCAGTACTTC,CASSPLGGEQYF
TRBV7-3,TRBJ2-6,-,many,TGTGCCAGCAAGTCGGCAGGGGCCAACGTCCTGACTTTC,CASKSAGANVLTF
TRBV19,TRBJ2-1,TRBD2,-,TGTGCCAGTAGTCCAGGGGGACTAGCGGGGTGGCAGTTCTTC,CASSPGGLAGWQFF
TRBV7-7,TRBJ2-3,-,-,TGTGCTAGCAGCTTAAACGCGGCGGATACGCAGTATTTT,CASSLNAADTQYF
TRBV5-1,TRBJ1-1,-,few,TGCGCCAGCAGCTTTTTTGGTGACACTGAAGCTTTCTTT,CASSFFGDTEAFF
TRBV7-9,TRBJ2-4,-,-,TGTGCCAGCAGCTTAGCCGGGGCCGAAGGCATTCAGTACTTC,CASSLAGAEGIQYF
TRBV28,TRBJ2-7,TRBD1,-,TGTGCCAGCAACCCTCCGGGACAGGGTACCTACGAGCAGTACTTC,CASNPPGQGTYEQYF
TRBV11-2,TRBJ1-1,-,few,TGTGCCAGCAGCTTAGGTAGAGGGCAGGGCGCCACTGAAGCTTTCTTT,CASSLGRGQGATEAFF
TRBV27,TRBJ1-1,-,-,TGTGCCAGCAGAACTGGCCTTACCCATGAAGCTTTCTTT,CASRTGLTHEAFF
TRBV14,TRBJ2-5,TRBD1,-,TGTGCCAGCAGCCAGATCCAACAGGGGAAGGAGTACTTC,CASSQIQQGKEYF
TRBV7-3,TRBJ2-3,-,-,TGTGCCAGCAGCTTAGGGACACCAAGCACAGATACGCAGTATTTT,CASSLGTPSTDTQYF
TRBV27,TRBJ1-5,-,-,TGCGCCAGCAGTTGGCGGGGACGTTCCGAACCCCAGCATTTT,CASSWRGRSEPQHF
TRBV5-1,TRBJ2-7,TRBD2,-,TGCGCCAGCAGGGGAGGCCTAGCGGGAGGTAGGCCTTACGAGCAGTACTTC,CASRGGLAGGRPYEQYF
TRBV7-9,TRBJ1-1,TRBD1,few,TGTGCCAGCAGCCCAGGGACAGGTTGGGACACTGAAGCTTTCTTT,CASSPGTGWDTEAFF
TRBV30,TRBJ2-3,-,few,TGTGCCTGGAGTGTAGGGCTCGTCACAGATACGCAGTATTTT,CAWSVGLVTDTQYF
TRBV9,TRBJ2-2,TRBD2,-,TGTGCCAGCAGCGTTAGCGGGGTCCCGAACACCGGGGAGCTGTTTTTT,CASSVSGVPNTGELFF
TRBV28,TRBJ2-5,-,-,TGTGCCAGCAGTTTATCGATGGATGCCCAGTACTTC,CASSLSMDAQYF
TRBV19,TRBJ2-4,TRBD1,once,TGTGCCAGTAGTATAGGTGGACAGGGGTGGGACATTCAGTACTTC,CASSIGGQGWDIQYF
TRBV10-3,TRBJ2-2,TRBD2,-,TGTGCCATCAGTGAGATAGCGGGAGTGGTCACCGGGGAGCTGTTTTTT,CAISEIAGVVTGELFF
TRBV30,TRBJ1-2,-,-,TGTGCCTGGAGTAGGCCAGGAAATGGCTACACCTTC,CAWSRPGNGYTF
TRBV28,TRBJ2-7,TRBD1,-,TGTGCCAGCGGCGGGACAGGGAATGGCGAGCAGTACTTC,CASGGTGNGEQYF
TRBV7-3,TRBJ1-2,TRBD1,-,TGTGCCAGCAGCTTCCGACAGGGAGGCGGCTACACCTTC,CASSFRQGGGYTF
TRBV4-3,TRBJ2-3,-,-,TGCGCCAGCAGCCAAGGACCCACAGCAGATACGCAGTATTTT,CASSQGPTADTQYF
TRBV7-2,TRBJ2-1,TRBD1,-,TGTGCCAGCAGCTTAGTACAGGGGGCCAGGGAGCAGTTCTTC,CASSLVQGAREQFF
TRBV28,TRBJ2-1,-,-,TGTGCCAGCACTCCATCGGTTACAGGGTACAATGAGCAGTTCTTC,CASTPSVTGYNEQFF
TRBV27,TRBJ1-5,-,once,TGTGCCAGCAGTTTAGCAGGGGAAGGGAATCAGCCCCAGCATTTT,CASSLAGEGNQPQHF
TRBV19,TRBJ2-7,TRBD2,-,TGTGCCAGTAGTGCCCCTCCGGGTAGCGGGAGCTACGAGCAGTACTTC,CASSAPPGSGSYEQYF
TRBV2,TRBJ1-1,-,few,TGTGCCAGCGCGTACGCTGAAGCTTTCTTT,CASAYAEAFF
TRBV7-3,TRBJ2-3,TRBD1,-,TGTGCCAGCAGCTTATCCAGGGGGGATACGCAGTATTTT,CASSLSRGDTQYF
TRBV5-1,TRBJ1-1,TRBD1,-,TGCGCCAGCACCACCTCCGGGACAGGGGTTAACACTGAAGCTTTCTTT,CASTTSGTGVNTEAFF
TRBV28,TRBJ2-3,TRBD2,-,TGTGCCATTCATAGCGGGAGGGCCACAGATACGCAGTATTTT,CAIHSGRATDTQYF